The clone carrying this T cell receptor beta chain was seen a few times. The record originates from a study of blood T cell repertoires in COVID-19. Looking at the study overall: Samples taken during acute and convalescent COVID-19 were collected in the United States, Italy and Spain.

CDR3 size: 15 residues. CDR1 and CDR2 from the germline V gene are SGHDN and FVKESK. Trimming took 3 bases from V and 7 from J; bases not matched to a gene: 7. Original analysis: Reference gene primer amplification yielded estimated nucleated cell counts. Sequencing used immunoSEQ multiplex PCR; TCRdb keeps in-frame clones, though not all of them. Clone size and the V and J calls come from that table; the DNA yielded D and trimming. The sample yields 45,000 to 55,000 clones, around 68% seen once. Sequenced material: peripheral blood. The J gene is TRBJ1-5, the V gene TRBV14; 9 nucleotides line up with TRBD1. The TCR was taken from a woman between 65 and 79 years old with acute or convalescent COVID-19. This CDR3 reads CASSHNRGRGQPQHF. In DNA, the CDR3 is TGTGCCAGCAGCCATAACAGGGGGCGCGGGCAGCCCCAGCATTTT. Using reference TRBV14 and TRBJ1-5 for the parts outside the CDR3, the full variable domain is EAGVTQFPSHSVIEKGQTVTLRCDPISGHDNLYWYRRVMGKEIKFLLHFVKESKQDESGMPNNRFLAERTGGTYSTLKVQPAELEDSGVYFCASSHNRGRGQPQHFGDGTRLSIL.